The T cell receptor (beta chain) under discussion was sequenced for a study of T cell repertoires in cytomegalovirus infection. About the study: Selected CMV epitopes included recently identified HLA-C-restricted ones as well as well-studied HLA-B-restricted ones. Indications came from public TCR beta signatures; they pointed to CMV infection and to a matching HLA type.

Germline-derived CDR1 and CDR2 are SGDLS and YYNGEE. The V gene lost 0 bases and the J gene lost 3 bases, with 10 bases spanning the gap. CDR3 size: 15 residues. TCRdb ran MiXCR on the reads and lists one entry per CDR3 protein. The sample includes approximately 1,000,000 distinct CDR3 sequences, roughly a third of them seen just once. To note about this clonotype: No antigen is known for it.

The TCR originated in a human donor in good health (CMV status not recorded). Some clones in this sample may be carry-over from other donors' samples. Sequences were derived from cultured CD8+ T cells from PBMCs, sampled from culture after CMV antigen stimulation. The chain combines TRBV9 with TRBJ1-5; D unclear. In DNA form, the CDR3 reads TGTGCCAGCAGCGTAGAGGGTAGGCTCAATCAGCCCCAGCATTTT. Protein sequence: CASSVEGRLNQPQHF.